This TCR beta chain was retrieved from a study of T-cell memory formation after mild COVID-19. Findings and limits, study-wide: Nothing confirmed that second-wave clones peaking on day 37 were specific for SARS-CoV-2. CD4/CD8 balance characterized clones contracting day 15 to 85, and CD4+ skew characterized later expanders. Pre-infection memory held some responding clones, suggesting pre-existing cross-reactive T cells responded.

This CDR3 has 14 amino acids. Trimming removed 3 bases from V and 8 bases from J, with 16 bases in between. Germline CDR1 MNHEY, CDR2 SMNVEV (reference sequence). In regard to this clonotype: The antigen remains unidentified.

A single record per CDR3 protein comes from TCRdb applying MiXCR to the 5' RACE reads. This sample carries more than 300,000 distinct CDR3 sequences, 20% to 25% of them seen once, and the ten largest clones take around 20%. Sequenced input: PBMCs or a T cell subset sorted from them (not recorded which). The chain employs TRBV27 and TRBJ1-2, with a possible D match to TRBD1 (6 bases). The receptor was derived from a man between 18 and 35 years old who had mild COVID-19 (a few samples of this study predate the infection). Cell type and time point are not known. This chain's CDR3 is CASSFGPGGGGYTF. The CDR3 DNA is TGTGCCAGCAGTTTCGGTCCGGGGGGCGGCGGCTACACCTTC.